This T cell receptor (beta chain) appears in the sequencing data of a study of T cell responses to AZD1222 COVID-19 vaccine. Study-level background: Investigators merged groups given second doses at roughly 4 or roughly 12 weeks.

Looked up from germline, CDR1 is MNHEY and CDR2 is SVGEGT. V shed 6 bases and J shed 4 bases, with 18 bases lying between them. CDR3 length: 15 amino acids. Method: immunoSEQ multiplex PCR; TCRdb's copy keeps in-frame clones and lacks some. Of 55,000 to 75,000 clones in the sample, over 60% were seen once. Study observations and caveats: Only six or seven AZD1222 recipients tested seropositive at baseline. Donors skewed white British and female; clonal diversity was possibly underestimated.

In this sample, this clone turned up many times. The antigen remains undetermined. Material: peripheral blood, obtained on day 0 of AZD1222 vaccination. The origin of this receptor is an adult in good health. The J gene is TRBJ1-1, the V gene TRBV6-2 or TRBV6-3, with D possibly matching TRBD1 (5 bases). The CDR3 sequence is CASSALEGMSTEAFF. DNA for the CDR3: TGTGCCAGCAGCGCGCTAGAGGGGATGAGCACTGAAGCTTTCTTT.